This T cell receptor beta chain is drawn from a study of breast tumors, draining lymph nodes, adjacent tissues. V lost 9 bases, J lost 0 bases, and 8 bases stayed unmatched. Germline CDR1 KGHDR, CDR2 SFDVKD. The CDR3 loop spans 15 amino acids. Study-wide points: Tumor and nontumor repertoires were significantly more similar in luminal-like than in basal-like breast cancer. Tumor TCR diversity was below lymph nodes but above nontumor tissue. Tumor T cell lymph node origin was a supported hypothesis, not proven. Most tumor T cells seemingly derive from lymph node, then expand in tumor.

Each CDR3 protein gets one entry after TCRdb re-called the multiplex PCR reads with MiXCR. Altogether tens of thousands of distinct CDR3 sequences are present, approximately 57% being singletons, with the ten largest covering roughly a fifth. As regards this clonotype: Its antigen is not known.

The source of this sequence is a female donor with breast cancer. Some clones in this sample may be carry-over from other donors' samples. The rearrangement links TRBV24-1 to TRBJ2-5; 8 bases fit TRBD2. Sample: breast tumor tissue. The CDR3 loop is CATRGGGGHQETQYF. CDR3 bases: TGTGCCACCCGGGGGGGCGGGGGCCACCAAGAGACCCAGTACTTC.